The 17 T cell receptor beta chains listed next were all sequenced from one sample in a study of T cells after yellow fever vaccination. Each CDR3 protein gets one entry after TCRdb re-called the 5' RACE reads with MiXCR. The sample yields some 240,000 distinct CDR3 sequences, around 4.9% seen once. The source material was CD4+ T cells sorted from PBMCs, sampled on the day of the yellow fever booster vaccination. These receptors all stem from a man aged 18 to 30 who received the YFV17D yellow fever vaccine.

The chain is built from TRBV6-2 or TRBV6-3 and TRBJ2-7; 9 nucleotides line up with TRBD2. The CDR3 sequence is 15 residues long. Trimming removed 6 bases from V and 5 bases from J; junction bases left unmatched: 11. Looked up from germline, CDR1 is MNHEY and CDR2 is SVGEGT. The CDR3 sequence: CASSPRIAGDNEQYF. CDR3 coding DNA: TGTGCCAGCAGCCCCCGGATAGCGGGGGACAACGAGCAGTACTTC.

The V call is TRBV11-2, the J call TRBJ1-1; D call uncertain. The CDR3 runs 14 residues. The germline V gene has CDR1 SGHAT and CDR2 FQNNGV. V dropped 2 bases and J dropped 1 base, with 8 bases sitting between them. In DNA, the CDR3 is TGTGCCAGCAGCTTATTGTACGGGAACACTGAAGCTTTCTTT. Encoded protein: CASSLLYGNTEAFF.

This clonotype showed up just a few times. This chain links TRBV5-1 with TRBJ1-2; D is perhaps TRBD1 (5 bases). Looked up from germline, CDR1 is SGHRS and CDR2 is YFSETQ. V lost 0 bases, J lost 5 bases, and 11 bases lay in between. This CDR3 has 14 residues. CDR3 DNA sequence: TGCGCCAGCAGCTTGGAAGGGACCCTTTATGGCTACACCTTC. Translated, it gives CASSLEGTLYGYTF.

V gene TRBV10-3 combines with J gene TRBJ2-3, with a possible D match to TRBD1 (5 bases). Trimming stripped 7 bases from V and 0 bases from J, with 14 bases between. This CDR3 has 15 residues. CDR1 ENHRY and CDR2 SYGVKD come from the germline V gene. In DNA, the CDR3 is TGTGCCATCACGGACACAAAATCTAGCACAGATACGCAGTATTTT. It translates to CAITDTKSSTDTQYF.

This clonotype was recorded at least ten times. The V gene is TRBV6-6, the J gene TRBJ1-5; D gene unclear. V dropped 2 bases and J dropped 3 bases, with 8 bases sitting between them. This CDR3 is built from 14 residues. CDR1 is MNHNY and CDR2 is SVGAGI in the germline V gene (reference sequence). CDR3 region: CASSYLDYNQPQHF. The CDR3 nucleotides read TGTGCCAGCAGTTACCTGGACTACAATCAGCCCCAGCATTTT.

The CDR3 sequence: CASSRGRGFQPQHF. The CDR3 bases are TGTGCCAGCAGCCGAGGCAGGGGATTTCAGCCCCAGCATTTT. The chain combines TRBV5-8 with TRBJ1-5, with a possible D match to TRBD1 (6 bases). The germline V gene encodes CDR1 SGHTS and CDR2 YDEGEE. Trimming left V 4 bases short and J 6 bases short, with 14 bases between. CDR3 length: 14 amino acids. The whole variable domain, remainder taken from reference TRBV5-8 and TRBJ1-5, is EAGVTQSPTHLIKTRGQQATLRCSPISGHTSVYWYQQALGLGLQFLLWYDEGEERNRGNFPPRFSGRQFPNYSSELNVNALELEDSALYLCASSRGRGFQPQHFGDGTRLSIL.

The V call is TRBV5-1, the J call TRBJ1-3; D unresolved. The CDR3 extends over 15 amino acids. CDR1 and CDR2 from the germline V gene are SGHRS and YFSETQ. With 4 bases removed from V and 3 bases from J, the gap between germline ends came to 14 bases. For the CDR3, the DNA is TGCGCCAGCAGCCCTGACGTCGCACGTGGAAACACCATATATTTT. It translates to CASSPDVARGNTIYF.

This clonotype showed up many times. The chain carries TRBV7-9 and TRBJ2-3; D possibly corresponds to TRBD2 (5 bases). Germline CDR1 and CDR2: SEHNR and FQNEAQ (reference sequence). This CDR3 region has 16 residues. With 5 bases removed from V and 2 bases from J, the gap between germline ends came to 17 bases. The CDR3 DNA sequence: TGTGCCAGCAGCCCGCGTCCAGTTAGCGACACAGATACGCAGTATTTT. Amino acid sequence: CASSPRPVSDTDTQYF.

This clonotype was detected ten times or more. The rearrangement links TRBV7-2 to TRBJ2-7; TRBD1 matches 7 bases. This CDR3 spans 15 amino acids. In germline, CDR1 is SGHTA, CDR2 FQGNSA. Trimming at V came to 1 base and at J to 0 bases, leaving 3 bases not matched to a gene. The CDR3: CASSLGGGASYEQYV. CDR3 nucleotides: TGTGCCAGCAGCTTAGGAGGGGGCGCCTCCTACGAGCAGTACGTC.

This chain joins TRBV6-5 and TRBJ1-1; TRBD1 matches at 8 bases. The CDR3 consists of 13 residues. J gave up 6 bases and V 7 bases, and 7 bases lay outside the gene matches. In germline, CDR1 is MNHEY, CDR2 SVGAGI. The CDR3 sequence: CASKGQGDAEAFF. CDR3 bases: TGTGCCAGCAAAGGACAGGGTGACGCTGAAGCTTTCTTT.

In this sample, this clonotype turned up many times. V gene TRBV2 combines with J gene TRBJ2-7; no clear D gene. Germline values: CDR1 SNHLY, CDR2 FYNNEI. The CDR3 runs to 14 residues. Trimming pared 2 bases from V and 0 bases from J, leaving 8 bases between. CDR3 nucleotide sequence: TGTGCCAGCAGTGAAAGTAGGGACTCCTACGAGCAGTACGTC. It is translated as CASSESRDSYEQYV.

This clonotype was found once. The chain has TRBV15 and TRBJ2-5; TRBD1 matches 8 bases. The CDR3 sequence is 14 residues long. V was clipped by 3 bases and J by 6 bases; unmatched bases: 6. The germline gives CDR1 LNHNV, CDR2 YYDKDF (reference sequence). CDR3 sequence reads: CATSRPGQGKTQYF. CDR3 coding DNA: TGTGCCACCAGCAGGCCCGGACAGGGAAAGACCCAGTACTTC. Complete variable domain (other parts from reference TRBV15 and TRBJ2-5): DAMVIQNPRYQVTQFGKPVTLSCSQTLNHNVMYWYQQKSSQAPKLLFHYYDKDFNNEADTPDNFQSRRPNTSFCFLDIRSPGLGDTAMYLCATSRPGQGKTQYFGPGTRLLVL.

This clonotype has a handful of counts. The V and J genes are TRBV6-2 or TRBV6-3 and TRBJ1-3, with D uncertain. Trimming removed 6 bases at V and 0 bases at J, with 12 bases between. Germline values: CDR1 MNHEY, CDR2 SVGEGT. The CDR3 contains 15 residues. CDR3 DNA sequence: TGTGCCAGCAGCCCTGGACCGGTCTCTGGAAACACCATATATTTT. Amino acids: CASSPGPVSGNTIYF.

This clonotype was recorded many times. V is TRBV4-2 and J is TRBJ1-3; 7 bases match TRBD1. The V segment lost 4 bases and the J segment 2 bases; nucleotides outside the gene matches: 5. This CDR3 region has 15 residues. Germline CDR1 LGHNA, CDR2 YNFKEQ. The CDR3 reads CASSLEQGAGNTIYF. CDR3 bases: TGTGCCAGCAGCCTCGAGCAGGGGGCTGGAAACACCATATATTTT.

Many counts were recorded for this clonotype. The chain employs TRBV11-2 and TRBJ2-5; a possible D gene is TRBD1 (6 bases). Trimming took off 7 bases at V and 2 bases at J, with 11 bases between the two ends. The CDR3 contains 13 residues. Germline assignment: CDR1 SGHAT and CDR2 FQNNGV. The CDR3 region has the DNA TGTGCCAGCAACGGACAGCCACAAGAGACCCAGTACTTC. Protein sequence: CASNGQPQETQYF.

The CDR3 coding sequence is TGTGCCAGCAGCTCATTAGACAGGATCTACGAGCAGTACTTC. This encodes CASSSLDRIYEQYF. The chain uses TRBV5-6 and TRBJ2-7; D might be TRBD1 (6 bases). V dropped 3 bases and J dropped 3 bases, with 13 bases sitting between them. CDR1 SGHDT and CDR2 YYEEEE come from the germline V gene. CDR3 length: 14 residues. Full variable domain (missing parts from reference TRBV5-6 and TRBJ2-7): DAGVTQSPTHLIKTRGQQVTLRCSPKSGHDTVSWYQQALGQGPQFIFQYYEEEERQRGNFPDRFSGHQFPNYSSELNVNALLLGDSALYLCASSSLDRIYEQYFGPGTRLTVT.

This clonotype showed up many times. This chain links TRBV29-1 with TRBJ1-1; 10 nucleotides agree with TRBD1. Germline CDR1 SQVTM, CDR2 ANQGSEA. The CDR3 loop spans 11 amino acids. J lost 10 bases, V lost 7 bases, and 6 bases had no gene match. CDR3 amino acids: CSGGTGVIAFF. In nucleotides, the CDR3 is TGCAGCGGCGGGACAGGGGTTATAGCTTTCTTT.